This T cell receptor beta chain derives from a study of cytotoxic CD8 clonotypes in ibrutinib-treated CLL. Sequencing was performed with immunoSEQ multiplex PCR; in TCRdb, only in-frame clones are kept and a portion is missing. The sample holds about 92,000 clones, 77% seen once. Trimming left V 6 bases short and J 4 bases short, with 15 bases between. The V gene's germline CDR1 is KGHSH and CDR2 LQKENI. The CDR3 length is 14 residues. This clone was observed a handful of times. The receptor was isolated from a human donor with chronic lymphocytic leukemia. The sequences come from PBMCs, collected after 24 months of ibrutinib treatment. The chain couples TRBV18 to TRBJ1-1; possible D gene TRBD1, 6 bases. The DNA for the CDR3 is TGTGCCAGCTCTCGGAACAGGGATTCCACTGAAGCTTTCTTT. Protein: CASSRNRDSTEAFF.